A selection of T cell receptor beta chains follows, all from one sample in a study of blood T cell repertoires in COVID-19. Profiled with immunoSEQ multiplex PCR; TCRdb holds only in-frame clones, not every one. The sample lists some 130,000 clones; about 72% were seen once. What was sequenced was peripheral blood. These receptors all come from a man aged 60-69 years who had recovered from COVID-19. Each CDR3 is given with its conserved first and last residue. Each record gives: CDR3 length, J gene, D gene, V gene, clone size, CDR3 protein, CDR3 DNA. D genes are given only for firm matches. Expanded clones are given a class, and other clones once, few, many or no size at all.

length: 15; J: TRBJ1-6; D: TRBD1; V: TRBV27; size: .; CDR3: CASSPLQGGNSPLHF; DNA: TGTGCCAGCAGCCCATTACAGGGGGGGAATTCACCCCTCCACTTT
length: 16; J: TRBJ2-2; D: TRBD2; V: TRBV7-2; size: .; CDR3: CASSALAGGHTGELFF; DNA: TGTGCCAGCAGCGCACTTGCGGGGGGGCACACCGGGGAGCTGTTTTTT
length: 15; J: TRBJ1-1; D: .; V: TRBV6-2/TRBV6-3; size: .; CDR3: CASSYVRVGTSKAFF; DNA: TGTGCCAGCAGTTACGTCAGGGTAGGAACCTCGAAAGCTTTCTTT
length: 14; J: TRBJ2-5; D: TRBD1; V: TRBV5-1; size: .; CDR3: CASSGRDRGQTQYF; DNA: TGCGCCAGCAGCGGCCGCGACAGGGGTCAGACCCAGTACTTC
length: 14; J: TRBJ2-7; D: TRBD2; V: TRBV2; size: .; CDR3: CASTGTSGRAEQYF; DNA: TGTGCCAGCACTGGGACTAGCGGGAGGGCCGAGCAGTACTTC
length: 11; J: TRBJ1-1; D: .; V: TRBV5-6; size: few; CDR3: CASSRTGEAFF; DNA: TGTGCCAGCAGCAGAACAGGTGAAGCTTTCTTT
length: 14; J: TRBJ2-2; D: TRBD2; V: TRBV28; size: .; CDR3: CASRGTRDTGELFF; DNA: TGTGCCAGCAGAGGGACTAGAGACACCGGGGAGCTGTTTTTT
length: 15; J: TRBJ1-2; D: .; V: TRBV6-5; size: .; CDR3: CASSYSRSRAYGYTF; DNA: TGTGCCAGCAGTTACTCGAGATCGAGGGCCTATGGCTACACCTTC
length: 14; J: TRBJ1-5; D: .; V: TRBV3-1/TRBV3-2; size: .; CDR3: CASSPAISNQPQHF; DNA: TGTGCCAGCAGCCCAGCGATTAGCAATCAGCCCCAGCATTTT
length: 10; J: TRBJ2-1; D: .; V: TRBV24-1; size: .; CDR3: CATGGEEQFF; DNA: TGTGCCACCGGTGGGGAGGAGCAGTTCTTC
length: 17; J: TRBJ2-1; D: TRBD2; V: TRBV28; size: .; CDR3: CASSFLRGTSSYNEQFF; DNA: TGTGCCAGCAGTTTTCTGCGGGGGACGAGCTCCTACAATGAGCAGTTCTTC
length: 14; J: TRBJ1-2; D: TRBD1; V: TRBV7-2; size: .; CDR3: CASSNPTGTYGYTF; DNA: TGTGCCAGCAGCAACCCGACAGGGACCTATGGCTACACCTTC
length: 13; J: TRBJ2-3; D: TRBD2; V: TRBV6-5; size: .; CDR3: CASLAGGTDTQYF; DNA: TGTGCCTCCTTAGCGGGAGGCACAGATACGCAGTATTTT
length: 14; J: TRBJ1-1; D: .; V: TRBV27; size: .; CDR3: CASTTWRLNTEAFF; DNA: TGTGCCAGCACCACCTGGCGGTTAAACACTGAAGCTTTCTTT
length: 13; J: TRBJ1-1; D: .; V: TRBV4-3; size: .; CDR3: CASSQGQYTEAFF; DNA: TGCGCCAGCAGCCAAGGTCAATACACTGAAGCTTTCTTT
length: 13; J: TRBJ1-1; D: .; V: TRBV18; size: once; CDR3: CASSPSGGYEAFF; DNA: TGTGCCAGCTCACCATCGGGGGGCTATGAAGCTTTCTTT
length: 15; J: TRBJ1-2; D: .; V: TRBV6-5; size: once; CDR3: CASSLDGIDDIVYTF; DNA: TGTGCCAGCAGTCTAGATGGAATAGACGATATTGTCTACACCTTC
length: 14; J: TRBJ1-1; D: .; V: TRBV11-2; size: .; CDR3: CASTPGGVGTEAFF; DNA: TGTGCCAGCACCCCTGGGGGGGTAGGAACTGAAGCTTTCTTT
length: 15; J: TRBJ1-1; D: TRBD1; V: TRBV28; size: .; CDR3: CASSSTGTGNSEAFF; DNA: TGTGCCAGCAGTTCGACCGGGACAGGGAACTCTGAAGCTTTCTTT
length: 14; J: TRBJ2-1; D: TRBD1; V: TRBV9; size: .; CDR3: CASSTRQGIHEQFF; DNA: TGTGCCAGCAGCACTCGACAGGGCATCCATGAGCAGTTCTTC
length: 15; J: TRBJ1-5; D: .; V: TRBV6-5; size: .; CDR3: CASSTGPARGQPQHF; DNA: TGTGCCAGCAGTACCGGCCCGGCTCGGGGTCAGCCCCAGCATTTT
length: 16; J: TRBJ1-3; D: .; V: TRBV4-2; size: once; CDR3: CASSQDMGPSGNTIYF; DNA: TGTGCCAGCAGCCAAGATATGGGGCCCTCTGGAAACACCATATATTTT
length: 15; J: TRBJ2-7; D: TRBD1; V: TRBV7-2; size: once; CDR3: CASSSRGTGTYEQYF; DNA: TGTGCCAGCAGCTCCCGTGGGACAGGGACCTACGAGCAGTACTTC
length: 15; J: TRBJ2-7; D: TRBD2; V: TRBV28; size: .; CDR3: CASSPALAGDEEQYF; DNA: TGTGCCAGCAGCCCAGCCCTAGCGGGAGATGAGGAGCAGTACTTC
length: 12; J: TRBJ2-5; D: .; V: TRBV7-2; size: once; CDR3: CASSLGVVTQYF; DNA: TGTGCCAGCAGCTTAGGTGTCGTAACCCAGTACTTC
length: 15; J: TRBJ2-7; D: TRBD2; V: TRBV5-1; size: .; CDR3: CASSTDTSGFYEQYF; DNA: TGCGCCAGCAGCACCGACACTAGCGGCTTTTACGAGCAGTACTTC
length: 13; J: TRBJ1-1; D: .; V: TRBV19; size: .; CDR3: CASSIGTGTEAFF; DNA: TGTGCCAGTAGTATCGGTACAGGGACAGAAGCTTTCTTT
length: 13; J: TRBJ1-5; D: .; V: TRBV7-2; size: .; CDR3: CASSLRSNQPQHF; DNA: TGTGCCAGCAGCTTACGTAGCAATCAGCCCCAGCATTTT
length: 14; J: TRBJ2-7; D: .; V: TRBV5-8; size: .; CDR3: CASSLVPGTYEQYF; DNA: TGTGCCAGCAGCTTGGTGCCGGGAACCTACGAGCAGTACTTC
length: 17; J: TRBJ2-3; D: TRBD1; V: TRBV5-1; size: .; CDR3: CASSLGPGQGGTDTQYF; DNA: TGCGCCAGCAGCTTGGGACCCGGACAGGGCGGCACAGATACGCAGTATTTT
length: 14; J: TRBJ1-1; D: .; V: TRBV19; size: once; CDR3: CASSIKRGWAEAFF; DNA: TGTGCCAGTAGTATCAAACGGGGGTGGGCTGAAGCTTTCTTT
length: 14; J: TRBJ2-5; D: TRBD2; V: TRBV24-1; size: .; CDR3: CATSDPGRAQTQYF; DNA: TGTGCCACCAGTGATCCCGGGAGGGCGCAGACCCAGTACTTC
length: 16; J: TRBJ1-4; D: TRBD1; V: TRBV9; size: .; CDR3: CASSVGGGTTNEKLFF; DNA: TGTGCCAGCAGCGTAGGAGGGGGCACCACTAATGAAAAACTGTTTTTT
length: 17; J: TRBJ2-2; D: TRBD1; V: TRBV27; size: .; CDR3: CASSALPRQGYTGELFF; DNA: TGTGCCAGCAGTGCCCTCCCACGACAGGGGTACACCGGGGAGCTGTTTTTT
length: 17; J: TRBJ1-4; D: .; V: TRBV4-1; size: .; CDR3: CASSQGFRIATNEKLFF; DNA: TGCGCCAGCAGCCAGGGCTTTCGTATTGCAACTAATGAAAAACTGTTTTTT
length: 15; J: TRBJ1-2; D: TRBD1; V: TRBV6-2/TRBV6-3; size: .; CDR3: CASSPRQGANYGYTF; DNA: TGTGCCAGCAGTCCCCGACAGGGAGCTAACTATGGCTACACCTTC
length: 16; J: TRBJ1-4; D: .; V: TRBV30; size: .; CDR3: CAWREPDGGPNEKLFF; DNA: TGTGCCTGGAGGGAGCCGGACGGGGGACCGAATGAAAAACTGTTTTTT
length: 15; J: TRBJ2-2; D: .; V: TRBV7-2; size: .; CDR3: CASSEDSLFTGELFF; DNA: TGTGCCAGCAGCGAGGACAGCCTTTTCACCGGGGAGCTGTTTTTT
length: 14; J: TRBJ2-1; D: TRBD2; V: TRBV29-1; size: .; CDR3: CSVENPLRGNEQFF; DNA: TGCAGCGTTGAAAATCCGCTGCGGGGGAATGAGCAGTTCTTC
length: 12; J: TRBJ2-5; D: .; V: TRBV29-1; size: .; CDR3: CSVVRNQETQYF; DNA: TGCAGCGTTGTTAGAAACCAAGAGACCCAGTACTTC
length: 16; J: TRBJ1-4; D: TRBD1; V: TRBV2; size: .; CDR3: CASRGDRVTTNEKLFF; DNA: TGTGCCAGCAGAGGCGACAGGGTCACAACTAATGAAAAACTGTTTTTT
length: 18; J: TRBJ2-2; D: TRBD2; V: TRBV9; size: .; CDR3: CASSVGLRLAGDTGELFF; DNA: TGTGCCAGCAGCGTAGGATTGAGACTAGCGGGAGACACCGGGGAGCTGTTTTTT
length: 15; J: TRBJ2-3; D: .; V: TRBV9; size: .; CDR3: CASATGLSFTDTQYF; DNA: TGTGCCAGCGCGACAGGTCTTTCGTTCACAGATACGCAGTATTTT
length: 15; J: TRBJ2-7; D: TRBD2; V: TRBV7-2; size: .; CDR3: CASSLVLGGSYEQYF; DNA: TGTGCCAGCAGCTTAGTTTTAGGCGGGAGCTACGAGCAGTACTTC